This T cell receptor beta chain was profiled in a study of blood T cell repertoires in COVID-19. At the level of the study: The United States, Italy and Spain supplied acute and convalescent COVID-19 samples. T cells, B-cell-depleted T cells, or PBMCs supplied cDNA or gDNA.

The CDR3 runs to 14 residues. Per the germline V gene, CDR1 is MGHRA and CDR2 is YSYEKL. The V segment lost 4 bases and the J segment 8 bases; nucleotides outside the gene matches: 4. This clone was found a few times. The authors' processing: Amplified reference gene primers provided the basis for estimating nucleated cell counts. TCRdb keeps only in-frame clones here, not all; method: immunoSEQ multiplex PCR. V and J calls plus clone size are reproduced from that table; the DNA served to infer D and trimming. The sample lists roughly 290,000 clones, 80% to 90% seen once, with less than 9.5% in the top ten.

Material for sequencing was peripheral blood. The TCR originated in a woman aged 50 to 60 who had recovered from COVID-19. J is TRBJ1-6 and V is TRBV4-1; 8 bases line up with TRBD1. DNA for the CDR3: TGCGCCAGCAGCCTCGGACAGGGTGATTCACCCCTCCACTTT. It translates to CASSLGQGDSPLHF.